This T cell receptor (beta chain) was obtained from a study of T-cell memory formation after mild COVID-19. Overall study results and limits: CD4+ contracting clones were found mainly in CM and EM, and CD8+ ones in EMRA.

Germline CDR1 is SQVTM and CDR2 is ANQGSEA. The CDR3 runs to 12 residues. V lost 6 bases and J 3 bases, leaving 8 bases between the germline ends. MiXCR, applied by TCRdb to the 5' RACE reads, yields one record per CDR3 protein. The sample holds 150,000 to 200,000 distinct CDR3 sequences; roughly 30% are singletons and the top ten take around 12%. In this sample, this clonotype is medium-sized. Its target is unknown. The sequence was obtained from an adult woman who had mild COVID-19 (a few samples of this study predate the infection). Cell type and time point are not known. The V call is TRBV29-1, the J call TRBJ2-2; D is unresolved. Sequencing input: PBMCs or a T cell subset sorted from them (not recorded which). The CDR3: CSVESDTGELFF. The CDR3 DNA reads as TGCAGCGTAGAAAGTGACACCGGGGAGCTGTTTTTT.